This T cell receptor beta chain was sequenced during a study of blood T cell repertoires in COVID-19 (dated by TCRdb to about 2020). The study in broad terms: Samples from collaborators originated in the United States, Italy and Spain and spanned both the acute and convalescent phases of COVID-19. The material from the prospective study consisted of cDNA or gDNA derived from T cells, B-cell-depleted T cells, or PBMCs. The dataset comprised deeply sampled blood TCRbeta repertoires from subjects exposed to, actively infected with, or recovered from COVID-19. The repertoires were made available in a free public database intended to serve as a resource for research on the immune response to SARS-CoV-2. The samples were drawn from two sources: the first 160 participants of the ongoing ImmuneRACE study, and 1,200 or so subjects contributed by 6 global collaborators. The sample metadata nearly always contained a de-identified subject ID, COVID-19 status, age in years and sex. Where HLA class I and class II types were available, the types were taken from metadata supplied by the sample provider, not from assay-based typing. Broader findings and caveats from the paper: The amount of clinical and demographic metadata varied by source and participant and was provided uncurated.

The CDR3 goes from the cysteine to the phenylalanine over 13 residues. Left in the record is the CDR3 DNA by itself, 39 bases read in frame from the first base. The germline V end is reduced by 8 bases and the J end by 3 bases; junction bases left unmatched: 2. The germline V gene (reference sequence) supplies CDR1 MNHEY and CDR2 SMNVEV. Worth noting for this clone: Its cognate antigen has yet to be identified. It has no much larger one-base neighbor in the sample; base qualities were not kept.

TCRbeta CDR3 regions were amplified from genomic DNA using the immunoSEQ Assay, a bias-controlled multiplex PCR. The paper's processing steps were these. Within the assay, amplification of reference gene primers was used to estimate how many nucleated cells each sample contained. To quantify the absolute abundance of each unique TCRbeta CDR3 rearrangement, sequence reads were collapsed and filtered. Productive Simpson clonality was computed per sample as the square root of Simpson's diversity index over productive rearrangements. The table was pulled from immuneACCESS by TCRdb, which kept in-frame rearrangements only. Such tables lose some clones; where checked, under half of the loss comes from unresolved V genes, and the rest has no known cause. V and J calls and clone size follow that table, whereas D and trimming were derived from the DNA. The sample table shows approximately 150,000 clones, and 65% to 85% are seen once. Roughly 17% of the sample rests with the top ten.

Whole blood was collected in K2EDTA tubes by collaborating institutions according to the institutions' own protocols. For TCRbeta analysis, collaborator samples were shipped as frozen whole blood, as isolated PBMCs, or as DNA extracted from either sample type. The source material was peripheral blood. The sequence was obtained from a woman older than 75 with acute or convalescent COVID-19. The rearrangement joined TRBV27 to TRBJ2-1; the central 9 bases match TRBD1. The bases read TGTGCCAGCCGGACAGGGGACTACAATGAGCAGTTCTTC. Its protein is CASRTGDYNEQFF.